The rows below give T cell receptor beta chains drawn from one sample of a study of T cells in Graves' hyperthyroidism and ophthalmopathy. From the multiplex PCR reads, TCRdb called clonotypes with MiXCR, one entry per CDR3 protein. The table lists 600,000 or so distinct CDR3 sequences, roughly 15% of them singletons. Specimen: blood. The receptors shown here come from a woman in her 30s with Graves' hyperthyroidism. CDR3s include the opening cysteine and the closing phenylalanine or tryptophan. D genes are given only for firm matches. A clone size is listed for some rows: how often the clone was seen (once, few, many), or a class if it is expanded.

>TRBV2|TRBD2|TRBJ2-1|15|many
CASSEQSGRRSGQFF
TGTGCCAGCAGTGAACAGAGCGGGAGAAGGTCGGGGCAGTTCTTC
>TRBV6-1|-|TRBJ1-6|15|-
CAGDAGSSYNSPLHF
TGTGCCGGGGATGCAGGGAGCTCCTATAATTCACCCCTCCACTTT
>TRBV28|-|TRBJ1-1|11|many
CASLGAVGAFF
TGTGCCAGCCTGGGGGCCGTCGGAGCTTTCTTT
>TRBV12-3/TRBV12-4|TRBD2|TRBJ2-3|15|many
CASTRLAVSTDTQYF
TGTGCCAGCACCAGACTAGCGGTTAGCACAGATACGCAGTATTTT
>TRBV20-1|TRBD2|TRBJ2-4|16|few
CSASMLAGVVENIQYF
TGCAGTGCTAGTATGCTAGCGGGAGTAGTAGAAAACATTCAGTACTTC
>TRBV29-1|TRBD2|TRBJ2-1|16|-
CSAGGGGSSSYNEQFF
TGCAGCGCCGGGGGGGGGGGTTCGAGCTCCTACAATGAGCAGTTCTTC
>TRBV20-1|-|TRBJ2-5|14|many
CSARFPGEKETQYF
TGCAGTGCTAGATTTCCGGGAGAAAAAGAGACCCAGTACTTC
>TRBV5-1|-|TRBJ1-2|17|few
CASKGGIRFGPNAGYTF
TGCGCCAGCAAGGGGGGTATTAGGTTCGGTCCGAATGCTGGCTACACCTTC
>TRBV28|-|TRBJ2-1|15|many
CASSFGRVSYNEQFF
TGTGCCAGCAGTTTCGGGCGGGTTAGCTACAATGAGCAGTTCTTC
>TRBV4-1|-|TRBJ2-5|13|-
CASSQTNGETQYF
TGCGCCAGCAGCCAGACTAACGGAGAGACCCAGTACTTC
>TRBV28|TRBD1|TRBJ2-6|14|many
CASLTGAGANVLTF
TGTGCCAGTTTAACAGGGGCTGGGGCCAACGTCCTGACTTTC
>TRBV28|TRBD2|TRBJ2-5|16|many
CASSWGTSGTEETQYF
TGTGCCAGCAGTTGGGGGACTAGCGGGACGGAGGAGACCCAGTACTTC
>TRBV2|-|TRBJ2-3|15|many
CASSESGRGGDTQYF
TGTGCCAGCAGTGAATCAGGCAGGGGTGGAGATACGCAGTATTTT
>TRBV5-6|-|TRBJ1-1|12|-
CASSSGGQEAFF
TGTGCCAGCAGCTCGGGGGGACAAGAAGCTTTCTTT
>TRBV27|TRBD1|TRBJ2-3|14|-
CASSRRTGEDTQYF
TGTGCCAGCAGCCGCCGGACAGGGGAAGATACGCAGTATTTT
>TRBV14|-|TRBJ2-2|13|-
CASSQSRNGELFF
TGTGCCAGCAGCCAATCTCGTAATGGGGAGCTGTTTTTT
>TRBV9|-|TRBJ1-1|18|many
CASSPGLWVESERTEAFF
TGTGCCAGCAGCCCCGGTTTGTGGGTAGAGTCGGAAAGGACTGAAGCTTTCTTT
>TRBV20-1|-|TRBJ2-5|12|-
CSARGGTETHYF
TGCAGTGCTAGAGGTGGGACCGAGACCCACTACTTC
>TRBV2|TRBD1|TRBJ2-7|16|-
CASKEPGQSFVFEQYF
TGTGCCAGCAAGGAACCGGGACAGTCCTTTGTGTTCGAGCAGTACTTC
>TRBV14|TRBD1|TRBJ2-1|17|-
CASSHFRGLGSYNGQFF
TGTGCCAGCAGTCATTTCAGGGGGCTCGGCTCCTACAATGGGCAGTTCTTC
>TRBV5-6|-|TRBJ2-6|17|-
CASSQYRTASGANVLTF
TGTGCCAGCAGCCAGTACCGGACAGCCTCTGGGGCCAACGTCCTGACTTTC
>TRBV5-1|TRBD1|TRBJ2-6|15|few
CASSSQGAGANVLTF
TGCGCCAGCAGCTCCCAGGGGGCTGGGGCCAACGTCCTGACTTTC